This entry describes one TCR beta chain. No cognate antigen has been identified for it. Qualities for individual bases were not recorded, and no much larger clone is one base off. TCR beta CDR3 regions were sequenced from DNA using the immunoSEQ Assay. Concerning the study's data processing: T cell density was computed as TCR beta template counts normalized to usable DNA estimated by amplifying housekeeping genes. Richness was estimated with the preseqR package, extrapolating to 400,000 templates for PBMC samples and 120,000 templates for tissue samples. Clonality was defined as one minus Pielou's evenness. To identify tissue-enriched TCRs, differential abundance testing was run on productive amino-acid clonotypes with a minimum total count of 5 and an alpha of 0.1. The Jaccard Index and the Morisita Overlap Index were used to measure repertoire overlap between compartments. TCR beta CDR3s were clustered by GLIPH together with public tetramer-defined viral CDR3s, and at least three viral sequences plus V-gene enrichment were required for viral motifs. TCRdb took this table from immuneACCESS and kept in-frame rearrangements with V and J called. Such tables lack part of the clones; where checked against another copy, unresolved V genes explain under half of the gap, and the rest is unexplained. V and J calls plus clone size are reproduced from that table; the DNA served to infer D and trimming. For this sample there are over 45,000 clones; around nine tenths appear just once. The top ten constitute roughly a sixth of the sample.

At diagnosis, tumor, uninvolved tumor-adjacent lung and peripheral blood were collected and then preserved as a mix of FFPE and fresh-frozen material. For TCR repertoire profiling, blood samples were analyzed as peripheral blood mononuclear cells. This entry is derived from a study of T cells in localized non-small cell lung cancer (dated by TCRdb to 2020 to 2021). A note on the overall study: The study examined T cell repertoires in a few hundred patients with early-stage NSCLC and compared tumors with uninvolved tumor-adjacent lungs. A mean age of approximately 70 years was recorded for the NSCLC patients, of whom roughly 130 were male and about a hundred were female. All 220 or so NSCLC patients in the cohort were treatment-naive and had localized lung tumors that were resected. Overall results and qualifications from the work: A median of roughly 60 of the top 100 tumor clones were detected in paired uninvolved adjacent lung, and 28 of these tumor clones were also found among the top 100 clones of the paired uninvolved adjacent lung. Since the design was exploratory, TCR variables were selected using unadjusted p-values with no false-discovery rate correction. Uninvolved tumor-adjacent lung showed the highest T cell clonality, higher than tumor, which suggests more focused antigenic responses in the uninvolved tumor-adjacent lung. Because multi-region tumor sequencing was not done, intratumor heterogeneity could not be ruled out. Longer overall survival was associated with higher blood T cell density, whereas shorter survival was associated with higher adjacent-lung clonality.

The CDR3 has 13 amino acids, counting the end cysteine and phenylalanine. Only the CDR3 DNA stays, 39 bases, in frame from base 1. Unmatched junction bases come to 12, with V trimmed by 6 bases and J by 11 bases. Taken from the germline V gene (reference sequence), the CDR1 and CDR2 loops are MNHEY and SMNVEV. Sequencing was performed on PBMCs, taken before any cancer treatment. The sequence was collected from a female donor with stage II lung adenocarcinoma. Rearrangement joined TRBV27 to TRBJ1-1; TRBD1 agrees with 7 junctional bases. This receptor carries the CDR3 CASSYRGSPVAFF. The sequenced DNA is TGTGCCAGCAGCTACAGGGGAAGTCCTGTCGCTTTCTTT.